These 31 T cell receptor beta chains share one sample of origin, sequenced in a study of cytomegalovirus exposure and HLA in healthy donors (dated by TCRdb to the late 2010s). Libraries came from the immunoSEQ multiplex PCR assay. For the multiplex PCR, a mixture combining 60 forward primers for TCR Vbeta segments and 13 reverse primers for TCR Jbeta segments was used. The source is immuneACCESS, and TCRdb retained only in-frame sequences with V and J called. Part of the clones is not carried over; for the studies checked, unresolved V genes explain less than half of this, and the remainder is unexplained. Counted in this sample were nearly 110,000 clones; approximately 84% of them appeared once. The top ten clonotypes cover 2% to 2.5% of the sample. Material: PBMCs. The source is a man aged 25-45 years in good health and CMV-seronegative.

J is TRBJ1-5 and V is TRBV6-1; TRBD1 aligns across 10 bases. The CDR3 has 15 residues. The ends lost 2 bases at V and 5 bases at J; junction bases unmatched: 3. CDR1 and CDR2 (germline): MNHNS, SASEGT. CDR3 coding DNA: TGTGCCAGCAGTGAATTGGGGACAGGGGATCAGCCCCAGCATTTT. It translates to CASSELGTGDQPQHF.

J is TRBJ2-2 and V is TRBV6-5, with TRBD1 as a possible D gene (5 bases). Trimming took off 2 bases at V and 6 bases at J, with 16 bases between the two ends. Germline-derived CDR1 and CDR2 are MNHEY and SVGAGI. The CDR3 consists of 16 residues. Here the CDR3 reads CASSYGPGFRAGELFF. The DNA for the CDR3 is TGTGCCAGCAGTTACGGCCCAGGGTTCCGGGCCGGGGAGCTGTTTTTT.

The gene calls are TRBV10-3 and TRBJ1-5; possibly TRBD1 for D (5 bases). Between the trimmed V and J ends, which lost 4 bases and 6 bases, there was a span of 13 bases. The germline gives CDR1 ENHRY, CDR2 SYGVKD. The CDR3 is 14 residues long. The CDR3 here is CAISGGGGSQPQHF. Written as DNA, the CDR3 is TGTGCCATCAGTGGCGGGGGGGGGAGTCAGCCCCAGCATTTT.

This chain connects TRBV13 to TRBJ2-3; 9 nucleotides align to TRBD2. V was clipped by 3 bases and J by 2 bases; unmatched bases: 6. The CDR3 runs 16 residues. Germline V gene sequence: CDR1 PRHDT, CDR2 FYEKMQ (reference sequence). The chain's CDR3 is CASSFGLARYTDTQYF. The DNA of the CDR3 is TGTGCCAGCAGCTTCGGACTAGCGCGTTACACAGATACGCAGTATTTT.

The V and J genes are TRBV13 and TRBJ2-7, with 10 bases matching TRBD1. The trim removed 5 bases at V and 6 bases at J, leaving 13 bases unmatched. Germline CDR1 and CDR2: PRHDT and FYEKMQ (reference sequence). The CDR3 spans 16 residues. CDR3: CASSTRDRGNFGEQYF. Written as DNA, the CDR3 is TGTGCCAGCAGCACCCGGGACAGGGGAAATTTTGGCGAGCAGTACTTC. The full variable domain, with the rest looked up from reference TRBV13 and TRBJ2-7, is AAGVIQSPRHLIKEKRETATLKCYPIPRHDTVYWYQQGPGQDPQFLISFYEKMQSDKGSIPDRFSAQQFSDYHSELNMSSLELGDSALYFCASSTRDRGNFGEQYFGPGTRLTVT.

CDR3 in amino acids: CAWSVGQGNSPLHF. The DNA for the CDR3 is TGTGCCTGGAGTGTTGGTCAGGGGAATTCACCCCTCCACTTT. The chain has TRBV30 and TRBJ1-6; perhaps TRBD1 as D (6 bases). The CDR3 spans 14 residues. V lost 0 bases, J lost 7 bases, and 10 bases lay in between. Germline CDR1 is GTSNPN and CDR2 is SVGIG (reference sequence).

This chain links TRBV7-8 with TRBJ2-7; D is ambiguous. Germline V lookup: CDR1 SGHVS, CDR2 FQNEAQ. V lost 1 base, J lost 0 bases, and 7 bases lay in between. The CDR3 contains 14 residues. CDR3 region: CASSLEEISYEQYF. CDR3 in DNA: TGTGCCAGCAGCTTAGAAGAGATCTCCTACGAGCAGTACTTC.

The chain joins TRBV2 to TRBJ1-5; D uncertain. There are 12 residues in the CDR3. Germline values: CDR1 SNHLY, CDR2 FYNNEI. The V end lost 4 bases, the J end lost 5 bases, and 6 bases lay between the germline ends. The CDR3: CASSVTDQPQHF. The CDR3 nucleotides read TGTGCCAGCAGTGTAACAGATCAGCCCCAGCATTTT.

The count of this clone is one. The chain employs TRBV13 and TRBJ2-3, with TRBD2 matching over 8 bases. V lost 4 bases and J lost 4; bases outside the gene matches: 7. The CDR3 is 15 residues long. Germline V gene lookup returns CDR1 PRHDT and CDR2 FYEKMQ (reference sequence). The DNA for the CDR3 is TGTGCCAGCAGCTCCCGTCGGGGGGGGTCAGATACGCAGTATTTT. Translated: CASSSRRGGSDTQYF.

The rearrangement uses TRBV30 and TRBJ2-7, with TRBD1 identical over 9 bases. This CDR3 is built from 15 residues. Germline-derived CDR1 and CDR2 are GTSNPN and SVGIG (reference sequence). The V gene end was trimmed by 1 base and the J gene end by 2 bases; junction bases not matched to a gene: 6. CDR3 sequence: CAWSDPGQGTYEQYF. The CDR3 region has the DNA TGTGCCTGGAGTGACCCGGGACAGGGAACCTACGAGCAGTACTTC.

The V and J genes are TRBV6-1 and TRBJ1-3; D is uncertain. CDR1 is MNHNS, CDR2 SASEGT, per germline. Trimming removed 1 base from V and 4 bases from J, with 11 bases in between. CDR3 length: 15 residues. In DNA form, the CDR3 reads TGTGCCAGCAGTGAAGGGGCGGGTCCGGGAAACACCATATATTTT. Protein: CASSEGAGPGNTIYF.

The V call is TRBV4-1, the J call TRBJ2-2; 12 bases match TRBD2. The CDR3 extends over 17 amino acids. The trim removed 3 bases at V and 6 bases at J, leaving 8 bases unmatched. In germline, CDR1 is MGHRA, CDR2 YSYEKL. The DNA of the CDR3 is TGCGCCAGCAGCCATCTAGGACTAGCGGGAAGCCCCGGGGAGCTGTTTTTT. It yields the protein CASSHLGLAGSPGELFF.

The chain recombines TRBV15 with TRBJ2-7; 7 nucleotides agree with TRBD1. Trimming at V came to 1 base and at J to 0 bases, leaving 3 bases not matched to a gene. This CDR3 spans 15 amino acids. Germline V lookup: CDR1 LNHNV, CDR2 YYDKDF (reference sequence). CDR3 protein: CATSRGTGSSYEQYF. The CDR3 DNA is TGTGCCACCAGCAGAGGGACAGGCAGCTCCTACGAGCAGTACTTC.

The chain uses TRBV2 and TRBJ2-7; TRBD1 aligns across 7 bases. This CDR3 has 13 residues. Losses at the gene ends were 7 bases for V and 3 bases for J; bases not matched to a gene: 6. Germline assignment: CDR1 SNHLY and CDR2 FYNNEI. The CDR3 loop is CASTYGQVYEQYF. The CDR3, as DNA: TGTGCCAGCACCTACGGACAGGTCTACGAGCAGTACTTC.

This clone was detected only a few times. J is TRBJ2-1 and V is TRBV5-6; no definite D call. This CDR3 spans 12 amino acids. CDR1 SGHDT and CDR2 YYEEEE come from the germline V gene. V gave up 0 bases and J gave up 9 bases, with 7 bases separating them. The CDR3 coding sequence is TGTGCCAGCAGCTTGGGGGCGAGTGAGCAGTTCTTC. Its protein is CASSLGASEQFF.

The chain is built from TRBV5-1 and TRBJ2-5, with TRBD2 matching over 7 bases. Germline V gene sequence: CDR1 SGHRS, CDR2 YFSETQ. This CDR3 has 19 residues. J lost 5 bases, V lost 4 bases, and 23 bases had no gene match. CDR3 sequence reads: CASSLRPDTGGGRSETQYF. DNA for the CDR3: TGCGCCAGCAGCCTACGGCCGGACACTGGTGGCGGGAGATCGGAGACCCAGTACTTC.

The rearrangement uses TRBV7-9 and TRBJ1-1; no clear D gene. V was shortened by 3 bases and J by 8 bases, with 7 bases between the two germline ends. In germline, CDR1 is SEHNR, CDR2 FQNEAQ (reference sequence). The CDR3 sequence is 11 residues long. This CDR3 is CASSFRQEAFF. The DNA of the CDR3 is TGTGCCAGCAGCTTCCGACAAGAAGCTTTCTTT.

This rearrangement joins TRBV18 to TRBJ2-7, with D possibly TRBD2 on 5 matching bases. Per the germline V gene, CDR1 is KGHSH and CDR2 is LQKENI. The CDR3 loop spans 14 amino acids. V gave up 3 bases and J gave up 2 bases, with 11 bases separating them. In DNA form, the CDR3 reads TGTGCCAGCTCACCTAGTGACGGGACCTACGAGCAGTACTTC. Protein sequence: CASSPSDGTYEQYF.

This rearrangement joins TRBV11-2 to TRBJ1-1; unclear D gene. V lost 1 base to trimming and J lost 2 bases, with 11 bases between them. The CDR3 spans 15 residues. From germline, CDR1 is SGHAT and CDR2 FQNNGV. In nucleotides, the CDR3 is TGTGCCAGCAGCTTAGTTGGCCAGGTAAACACTGAAGCTTTCTTT. Its protein is CASSLVGQVNTEAFF.

The chain is built from TRBV6-1 and TRBJ2-7; weak D call: TRBD1 (5 bases). The germline V and J ends were trimmed by 4 bases and 0 bases, with 10 bases remaining between them. Germline V CDR1 and CDR2: MNHNS, SASEGT. The CDR3 extends over 14 amino acids. CDR3 sequence (DNA): TGTGCCAGCAGTGCCGACAGCCACTCCTACGAGCAGTACTTC. Translating gives CASSADSHSYEQYF.

DNA for the CDR3: TGTGCCTGGAGTGGACAGGCTGGTGAAGAGACCCAGTACTTC. It codes for CAWSGQAGEETQYF. The chain has TRBV30 and TRBJ2-5, with D possibly TRBD1 on 6 matching bases. This CDR3 comprises 14 residues. Germline lookup yields CDR1 GTSNPN and CDR2 SVGIG (reference sequence). V gave up 1 base and J gave up 3 bases, with 12 bases separating them. Drawing the rest from reference TRBV30 and TRBJ2-5, the complete variable domain is SQTIHQWPATLVQPVGSPLSLECTVEGTSNPNLYWYRQAAGRGLQLLFYSVGIGQISSEVPQNLSASRPQDRQFILSSKKLLLSDSGFYLCAWSGQAGEETQYFGPGTRLLVL.

The table lists this clone with a count of one. DNA for the CDR3: TGTGCCAGCAGCTTAGACAGGGTAAAGAATCAGCCCCAGCATTTT. It yields the protein CASSLDRVKNQPQHF. This chain links TRBV7-8 with TRBJ1-5, with a tentative D call TRBD1 (6 bases). The CDR3 totals 15 residues. Between the trimmed V and J ends, which lost 1 base and 4 bases, there was a span of 11 bases. Per germline, CDR1 SGHVS and CDR2 FQNEAQ. Variable domain in full (rest from reference TRBV7-8 and TRBJ1-5): GAGVSQSPRYKVAKRGQDVALRCDPISGHVSLFWYQQALGQGPEFLTYFQNEAQLDKSGLPSDRFFAERPEGSVSTLKIQRTQQEDSAVYLCASSLDRVKNQPQHFGDGTRLSIL.

The chain links TRBV12-5 to TRBJ2-4, with 7 bases lining up with TRBD2. Germline CDR1 LGHNT, CDR2 FRNRAP. V lost 5 bases, J lost 1 base, and 2 bases stayed unmatched. This CDR3 contains 14 residues. The CDR3 sequence is CASGRGEAKNIQYF. In DNA form, the CDR3 reads TGTGCTAGTGGTCGGGGGGAGGCCAAAAACATTCAGTACTTC.

The chain employs TRBV18 and TRBJ2-1; 11 positions agree with TRBD2. There are 16 residues in the CDR3. Germline CDR1 is KGHSH and CDR2 is LQKENI. The V and J ends lost 2 bases and 3 bases, in that order; junction bases with no gene match: 3. The CDR3 region has the DNA TGTGCCAGCTCACCAACCGGGACTAGCGGCTACAATGAGCAGTTCTTC. Residues: CASSPTGTSGYNEQFF.

The chain links TRBV2 to TRBJ1-6; D remains unclear. Trimming pared 3 bases from V and 14 bases from J, leaving 17 bases between. In germline, CDR1 is SNHLY, CDR2 FYNNEI. CDR3 length: 14 amino acids. The CDR3 sequence is CASSDQLVIPSLHF. The CDR3 bases are TGTGCCAGCAGTGACCAACTCGTTATCCCATCCCTCCACTTT.

This chain links TRBV5-4 with TRBJ2-5; 9 bases map to TRBD2. V trimming: 4 bases; J trimming: 5 bases; junction bases outside the gene matches: 12. The CDR3 extends over 16 amino acids. In germline, CDR1 is SGHNT, CDR2 YYREEE (reference sequence). The DNA of the CDR3 is TGTGCCAGCAGCCCACGGGTAGCGGGAGTTGTCGAGACCCAGTACTTC. Its translation is CASSPRVAGVVETQYF.

This chain joins TRBV28 and TRBJ2-7; TRBD1 is a possible D gene (5 bases). The CDR3 is 16 amino acids. Germline values: CDR1 MDHEN, CDR2 SYDVKM. Trimming removed 4 bases from V and 0 bases from J, with 16 bases in between. The chain's CDR3 is CASSSLLKRGSYEQYF. Here the CDR3 DNA reads TGTGCCAGCAGTTCCCTCCTAAAAAGGGGCTCCTACGAGCAGTACTTC. The variable domain in full, with the rest retrieved from reference TRBV28 and TRBJ2-7, is DVKVTQSSRYLVKRTGEKVFLECVQDMDHENMFWYRQDPGLGLRLIYFSYDVKMKEKGDIPEGYSVSREKKERFSLILESASTNQTSMYLCASSSLLKRGSYEQYFGPGTRLTVT.

The rearrangement joins TRBV28 to TRBJ1-5, with D perhaps matching TRBD1 (6 bases). Germline CDR1 reads MDHEN; CDR2 reads SYDVKM. Trimming stripped 6 bases from V and 2 bases from J, with 14 bases between. This CDR3 has 15 residues. The CDR3, as DNA: TGTGCCAGCAGGGCCCCCAGGGGTGGCAATCAGCCCCAGCATTTT. Amino acids: CASRAPRGGNQPQHF. Variable domain in full (rest from reference TRBV28 and TRBJ1-5): DVKVTQSSRYLVKRTGEKVFLECVQDMDHENMFWYRQDPGLGLRLIYFSYDVKMKEKGDIPEGYSVSREKKERFSLILESASTNQTSMYLCASRAPRGGNQPQHFGDGTRLSIL.

This chain uses TRBV6-1 with TRBJ2-7; D may be TRBD1 (5 bases). The CDR3 runs 15 residues. V lost 7 bases and J 5 bases, leaving 21 bases between the germline ends. The V gene's germline CDR1 is MNHNS and CDR2 SASEGT. The CDR3: CASTGATAVLNEQYF. DNA of the CDR3: TGTGCCAGCACCGGAGCGACAGCCGTTCTCAACGAGCAGTACTTC.

The gene calls are TRBV25-1 and TRBJ1-6; D is ambiguous. V lost 1 base to trimming and J lost 10 bases, with 5 bases between them. Germline lookup yields CDR1 MGHDK and CDR2 SYGVNS. The CDR3 sequence is 12 residues long. The CDR3, as DNA: TGTGCCAGCAGTGAATCGGGATCACCCCTCCACTTT. Translated: CASSESGSPLHF. Supplemented by reference TRBV25-1 and TRBJ1-6, the full variable domain reads EADIYQTPRYLVIGTGKKITLECSQTMGHDKMYWYQQDPGMELHLIHYSYGVNSTEKGDLSSESTVSRIRTEHFPLTLESARPSHTSQYLCASSESGSPLHFGNGTRLTVT.

The chain employs TRBV30 and TRBJ1-2; no clear D gene. V lost 4 bases and J 2 bases, leaving 11 bases between the germline ends. Germline CDR1 reads GTSNPN; CDR2 reads SVGIG (reference sequence). This CDR3 comprises 13 residues. DNA of the CDR3: TGTGCCTGGACCACACCGCCGAACTATGGCTACACCTTC. It codes for CAWTTPPNYGYTF.